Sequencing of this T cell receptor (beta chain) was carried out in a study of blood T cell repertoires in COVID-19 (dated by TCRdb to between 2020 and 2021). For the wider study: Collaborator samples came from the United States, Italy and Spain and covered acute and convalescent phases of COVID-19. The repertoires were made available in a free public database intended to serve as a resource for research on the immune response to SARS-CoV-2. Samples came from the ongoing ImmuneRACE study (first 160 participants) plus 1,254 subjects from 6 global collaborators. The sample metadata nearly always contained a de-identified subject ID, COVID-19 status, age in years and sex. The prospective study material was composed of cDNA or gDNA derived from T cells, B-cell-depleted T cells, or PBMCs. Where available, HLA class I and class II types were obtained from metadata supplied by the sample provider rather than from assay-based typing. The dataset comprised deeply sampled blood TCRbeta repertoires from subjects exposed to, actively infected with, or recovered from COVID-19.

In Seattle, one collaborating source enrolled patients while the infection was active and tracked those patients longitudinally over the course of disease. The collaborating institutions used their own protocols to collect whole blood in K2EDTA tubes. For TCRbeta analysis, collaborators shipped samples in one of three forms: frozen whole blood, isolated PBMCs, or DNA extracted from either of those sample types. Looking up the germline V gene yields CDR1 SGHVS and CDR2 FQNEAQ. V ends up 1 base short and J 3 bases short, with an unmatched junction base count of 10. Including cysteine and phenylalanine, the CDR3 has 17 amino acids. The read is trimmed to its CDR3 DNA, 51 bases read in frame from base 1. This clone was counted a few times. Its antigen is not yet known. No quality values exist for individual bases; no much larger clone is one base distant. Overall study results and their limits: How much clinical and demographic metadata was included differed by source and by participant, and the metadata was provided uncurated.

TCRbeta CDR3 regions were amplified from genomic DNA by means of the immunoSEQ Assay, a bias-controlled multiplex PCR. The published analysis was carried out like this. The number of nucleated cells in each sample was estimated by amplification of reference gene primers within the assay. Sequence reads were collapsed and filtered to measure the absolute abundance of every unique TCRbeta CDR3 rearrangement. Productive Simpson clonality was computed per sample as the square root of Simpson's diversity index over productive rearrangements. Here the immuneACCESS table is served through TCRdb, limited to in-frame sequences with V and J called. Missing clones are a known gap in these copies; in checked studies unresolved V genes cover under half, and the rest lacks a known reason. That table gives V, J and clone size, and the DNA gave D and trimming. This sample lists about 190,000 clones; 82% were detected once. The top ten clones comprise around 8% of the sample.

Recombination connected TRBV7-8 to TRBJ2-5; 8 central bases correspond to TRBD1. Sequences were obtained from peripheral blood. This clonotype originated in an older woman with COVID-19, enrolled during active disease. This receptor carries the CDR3 CASSLEGAGGAKETQYF. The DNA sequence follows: TGTGCCAGCAGCTTAGAGGGCGCAGGGGGCGCGAAAGAGACCCAGTACTTC.